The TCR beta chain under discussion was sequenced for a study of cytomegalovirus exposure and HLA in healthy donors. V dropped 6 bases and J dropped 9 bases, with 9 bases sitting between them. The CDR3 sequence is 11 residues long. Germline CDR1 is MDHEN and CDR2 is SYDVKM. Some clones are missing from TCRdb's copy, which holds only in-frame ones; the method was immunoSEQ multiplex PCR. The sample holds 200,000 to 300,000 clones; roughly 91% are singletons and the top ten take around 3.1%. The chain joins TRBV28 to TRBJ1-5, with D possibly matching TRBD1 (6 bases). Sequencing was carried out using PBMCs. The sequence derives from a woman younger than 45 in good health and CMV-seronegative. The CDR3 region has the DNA TGTGCCAGCAGCCGAGGGGGGCCCCAGCATTTT. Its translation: CASSRGGPQHF.